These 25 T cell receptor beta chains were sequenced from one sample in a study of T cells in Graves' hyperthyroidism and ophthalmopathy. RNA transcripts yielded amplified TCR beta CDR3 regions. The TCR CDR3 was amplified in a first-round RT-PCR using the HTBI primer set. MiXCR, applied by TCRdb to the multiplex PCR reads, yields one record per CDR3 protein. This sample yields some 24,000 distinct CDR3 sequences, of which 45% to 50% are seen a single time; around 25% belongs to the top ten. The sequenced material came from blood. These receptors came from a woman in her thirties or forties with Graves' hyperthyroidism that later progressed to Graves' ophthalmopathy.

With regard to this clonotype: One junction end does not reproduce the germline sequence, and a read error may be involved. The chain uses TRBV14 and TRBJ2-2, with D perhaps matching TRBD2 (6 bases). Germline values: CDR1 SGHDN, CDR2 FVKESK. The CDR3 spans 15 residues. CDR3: CANSRLARVTGELFF. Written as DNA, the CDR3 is TGTGCCAACAGCCGGCTAGCGAGAGTCACCGGGGAGCTGTTTTTT.

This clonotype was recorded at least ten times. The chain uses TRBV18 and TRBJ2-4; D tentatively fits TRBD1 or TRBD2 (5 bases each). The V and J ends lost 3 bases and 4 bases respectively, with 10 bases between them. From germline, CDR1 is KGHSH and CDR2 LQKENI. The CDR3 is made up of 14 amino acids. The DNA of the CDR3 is TGTGCCAGCTCACCGGCCTGGGGGAAAAACATTCAGTACTTC. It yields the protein CASSPAWGKNIQYF. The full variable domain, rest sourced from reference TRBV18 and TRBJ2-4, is NAGVMQNPRHLVRRRGQEARLRCSPMKGHSHVYWYRQLPEEGLKFMVYLQKENIIDESGMPKERFSAEFPKEGPSILRIQQVVRGDSAAYFCASSPAWGKNIQYFGAGTRLSVL.

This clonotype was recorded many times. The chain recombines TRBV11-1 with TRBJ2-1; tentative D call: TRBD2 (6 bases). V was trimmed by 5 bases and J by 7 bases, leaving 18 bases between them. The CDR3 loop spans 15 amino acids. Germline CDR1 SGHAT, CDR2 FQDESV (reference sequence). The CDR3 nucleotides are TGTGCCAGCAGCCAAACCGGCGGGAACTGGAATGAGCAGTTCTTC. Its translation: CASSQTGGNWNEQFF.

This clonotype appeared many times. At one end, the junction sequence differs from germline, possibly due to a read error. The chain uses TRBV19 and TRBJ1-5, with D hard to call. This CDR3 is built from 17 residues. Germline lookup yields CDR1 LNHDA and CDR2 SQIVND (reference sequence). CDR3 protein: CASRDSVRAYSSQPQHF. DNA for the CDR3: TGTGCCAGTAGGGACTCGGTAAGGGCCTATAGCAGTCAGCCCCAGCATTTT.

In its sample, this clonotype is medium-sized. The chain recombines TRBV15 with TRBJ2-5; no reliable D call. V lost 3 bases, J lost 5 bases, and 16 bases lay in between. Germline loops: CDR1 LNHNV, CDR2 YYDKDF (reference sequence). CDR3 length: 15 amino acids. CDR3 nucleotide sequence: TGTGCCACCAGCAGGGCCGGGTTCACCGGCGAGACCCAGTACTTC. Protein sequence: CATSRAGFTGETQYF.

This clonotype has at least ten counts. CDR3 in DNA: TGTGCCAGCAGTTTTCGCCCCCGGGAAACTATACTGTTTTTT. As protein: CASSFRPRETILFF. This chain connects TRBV12-3 or TRBV12-4 to TRBJ2-2; a weak D match, TRBD2 (5 bases). The CDR3 length is 14 residues. Trimming removed 3 bases from V and 14 bases from J, with 19 bases in between.

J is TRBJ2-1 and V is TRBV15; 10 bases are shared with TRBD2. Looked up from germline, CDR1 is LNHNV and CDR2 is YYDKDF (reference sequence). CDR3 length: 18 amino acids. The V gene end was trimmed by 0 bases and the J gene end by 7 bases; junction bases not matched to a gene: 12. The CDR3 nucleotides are TGTGCCACCAGCAGAGATTTACGAGCGGGAGGGCTGGGGAATGAGCAGTTCTTC. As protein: CATSRDLRAGGLGNEQFF.

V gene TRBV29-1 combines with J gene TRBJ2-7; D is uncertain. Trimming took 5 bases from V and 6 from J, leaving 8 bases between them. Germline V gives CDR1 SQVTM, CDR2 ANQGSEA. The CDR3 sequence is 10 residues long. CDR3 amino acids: CSVPLSEQYF. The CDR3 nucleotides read TGCAGCGTTCCCCTCTCCGAGCAGTACTTC.

CDR3 loop: CASRPGRQRDTQYF. Here the CDR3 DNA reads TGTGCCAGCAGACCAGGCCGCCAACGAGATACGCAGTATTTT. The V call is TRBV7-2, the J call TRBJ2-3; D unresolved. Trimming shortened V by 6 bases and J by 5 bases, and 15 bases separated the two germline ends. Germline V gives CDR1 SGHTA, CDR2 FQGNSA. The CDR3 length is 14 residues.

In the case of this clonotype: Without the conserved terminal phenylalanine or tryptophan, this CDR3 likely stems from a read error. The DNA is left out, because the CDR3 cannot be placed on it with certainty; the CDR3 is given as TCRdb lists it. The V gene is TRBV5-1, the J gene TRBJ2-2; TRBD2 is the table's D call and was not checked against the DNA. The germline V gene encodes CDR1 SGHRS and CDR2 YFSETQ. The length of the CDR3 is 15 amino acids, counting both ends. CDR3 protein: CASRSLAGGTGELFL.

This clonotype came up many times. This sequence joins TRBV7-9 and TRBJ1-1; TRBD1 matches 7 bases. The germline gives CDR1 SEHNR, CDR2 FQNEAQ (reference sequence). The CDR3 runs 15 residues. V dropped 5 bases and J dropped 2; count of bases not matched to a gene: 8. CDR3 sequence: CASSRLQGSNTEAFF. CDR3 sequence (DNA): TGTGCCAGCAGCCGCTTACAGGGGAGCAACACTGAAGCTTTCTTT.

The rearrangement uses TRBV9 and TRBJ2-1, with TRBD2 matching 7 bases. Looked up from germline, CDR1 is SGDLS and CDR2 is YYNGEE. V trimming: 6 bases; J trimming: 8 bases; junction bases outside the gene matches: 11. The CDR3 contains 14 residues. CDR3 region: CASTLGGRVDEQFF. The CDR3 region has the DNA TGTGCCAGCACCCTGGGCGGGAGAGTGGATGAGCAGTTCTTC. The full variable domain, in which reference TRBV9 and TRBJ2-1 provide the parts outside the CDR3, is DSGVTQTPKHLITATGQRVTLRCSPRSGDLSVYWYQQSLDQGLQFLIQYYNGEERAKGNILERFSAQQFPDLHSELNLSSLELGDSALYFCASTLGGRVDEQFFGPGTRLTVL.

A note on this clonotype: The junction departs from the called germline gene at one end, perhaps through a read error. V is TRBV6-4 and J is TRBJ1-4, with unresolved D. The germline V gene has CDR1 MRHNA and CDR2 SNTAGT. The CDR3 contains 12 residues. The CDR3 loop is CASKDPNEKLFF. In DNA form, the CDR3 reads TGTGCCAGCAAAGACCCTAATGAAAAACTATTTTTT.

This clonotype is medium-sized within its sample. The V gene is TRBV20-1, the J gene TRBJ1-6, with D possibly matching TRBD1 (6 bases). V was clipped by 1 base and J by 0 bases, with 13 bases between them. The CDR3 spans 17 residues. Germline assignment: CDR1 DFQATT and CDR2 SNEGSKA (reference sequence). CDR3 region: CSARALTGTSYNSPLHF. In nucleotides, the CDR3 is TGCAGTGCTAGAGCCCTCACAGGGACCTCCTATAATTCACCCCTCCACTTT.

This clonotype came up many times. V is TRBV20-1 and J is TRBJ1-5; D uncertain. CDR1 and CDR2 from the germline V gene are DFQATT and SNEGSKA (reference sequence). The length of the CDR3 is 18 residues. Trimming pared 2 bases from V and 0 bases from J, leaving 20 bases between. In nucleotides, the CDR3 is TGCAGTGCTAGATCGGAATCGAGGGAGACTTATAGCAATCAGCCCCAGCATTTT. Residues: CSARSESRETYSNQPQHF.

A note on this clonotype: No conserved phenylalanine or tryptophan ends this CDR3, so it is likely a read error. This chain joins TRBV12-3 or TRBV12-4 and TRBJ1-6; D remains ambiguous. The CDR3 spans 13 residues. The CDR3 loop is CASGLGYNSPLHL. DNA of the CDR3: TGTGCCAGCGGCCTCGGCTATAACTCACCCCTCCACCTT.

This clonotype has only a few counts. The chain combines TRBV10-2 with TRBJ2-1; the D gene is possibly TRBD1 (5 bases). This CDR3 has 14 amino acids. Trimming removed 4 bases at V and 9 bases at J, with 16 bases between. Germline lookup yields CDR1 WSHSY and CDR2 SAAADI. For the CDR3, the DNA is TGCGCCAGCAGTGCCACAGACAGTTCCGTTGAGCAGTTCTTC. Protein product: CASSATDSSVEQFF.

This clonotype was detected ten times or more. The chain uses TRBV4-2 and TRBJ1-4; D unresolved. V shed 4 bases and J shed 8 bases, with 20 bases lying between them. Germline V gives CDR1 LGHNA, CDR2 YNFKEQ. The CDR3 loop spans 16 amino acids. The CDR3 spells CASSLEVDGGREKLFF. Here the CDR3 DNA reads TGTGCCAGCAGCCTCGAGGTGGACGGTGGCAGGGAAAAACTGTTTTTT.

The CDR3 region is CASSLATDNYGYTF. Here the CDR3 DNA reads TGCGCCAGCAGCTTGGCCACAGACAACTATGGCTACACCTTC. The V and J genes are TRBV5-1 and TRBJ1-2; no firm D call. Germline assignment: CDR1 SGHRS and CDR2 YFSETQ. V was shortened by 0 bases and J by 2 bases, with 8 bases between the two germline ends. The CDR3 is 14 amino acids.

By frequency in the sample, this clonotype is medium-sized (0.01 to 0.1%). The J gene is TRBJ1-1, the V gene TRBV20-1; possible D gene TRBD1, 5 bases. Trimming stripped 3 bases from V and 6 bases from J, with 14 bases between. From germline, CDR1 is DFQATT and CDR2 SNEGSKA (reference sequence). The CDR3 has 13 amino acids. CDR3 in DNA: TGCAGTGCTAGCCGAGGGGCGGCAGCTGAAGCTTTCTTT. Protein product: CSASRGAAAEAFF.

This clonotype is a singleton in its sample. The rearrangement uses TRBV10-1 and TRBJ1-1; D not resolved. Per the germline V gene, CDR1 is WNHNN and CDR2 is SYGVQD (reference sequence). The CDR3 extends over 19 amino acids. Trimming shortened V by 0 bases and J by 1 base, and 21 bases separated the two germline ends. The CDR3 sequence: CASSESGAAVSSENTEAFF. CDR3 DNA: TGCGCCAGCAGTGAGTCTGGTGCAGCGGTATCATCCGAGAACACTGAAGCTTTCTTT.

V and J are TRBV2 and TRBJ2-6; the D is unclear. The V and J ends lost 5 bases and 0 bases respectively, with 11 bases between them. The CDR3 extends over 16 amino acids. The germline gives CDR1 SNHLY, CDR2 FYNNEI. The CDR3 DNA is TGTGCCAGCAGTTCCGATGATTACTCTGGGGCCAACGTCCTGACTTTC. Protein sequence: CASSSDDYSGANVLTF.

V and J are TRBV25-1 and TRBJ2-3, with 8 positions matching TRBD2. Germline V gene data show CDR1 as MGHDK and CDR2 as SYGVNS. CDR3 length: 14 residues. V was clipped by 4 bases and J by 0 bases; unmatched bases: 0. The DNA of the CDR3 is TGTGCCAGCAGTGTAGCGGGGAGCACAGATACGCAGTATTTT. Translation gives CASSVAGSTDTQYF.

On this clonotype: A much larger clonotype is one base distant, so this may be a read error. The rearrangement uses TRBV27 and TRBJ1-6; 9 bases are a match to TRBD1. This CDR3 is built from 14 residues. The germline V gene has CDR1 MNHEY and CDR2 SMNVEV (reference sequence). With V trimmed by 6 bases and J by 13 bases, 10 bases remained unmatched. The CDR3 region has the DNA TGTGCCAGCAGGCCAACAGGGGGCGTACTCCCCCTCCACTTT. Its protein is CASRPTGGVLPLHF.

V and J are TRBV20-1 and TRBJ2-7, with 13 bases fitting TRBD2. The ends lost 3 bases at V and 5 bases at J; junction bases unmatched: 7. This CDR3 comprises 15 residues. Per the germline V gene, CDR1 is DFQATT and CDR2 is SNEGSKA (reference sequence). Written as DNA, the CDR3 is TGCAGTGCTAGCAGACGACTAGCGGGAGGCAACGAGCAGTACTTC. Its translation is CSASRRLAGGNEQYF.